Listed below are T cell receptor beta chains from one sample, sequenced in a study of control samples from healthy donors and cancer patients. Here immunoSEQ multiplex PCR was the method, and the copy in TCRdb shows in-frame clones only, minus some. This sample carries tens of thousands of clones, approximately 86% of them seen once, and the ten largest clones take around 15%. Material for sequencing was PBMCs. These receptors were collected from a man aged 55 to 69 with head and neck cancer. Each CDR3 is given with its conserved first and last residue. D genes are given only for firm matches. Size tells how often a clone was seen (once, few, many) or the class of an expanded clone, and some rows leave it out.

clone size,V gene,D gene,J gene,CDR3 protein,CDR3 DNA
-,TRBV24-1,-,TRBJ1-5,CATSDSQGYGQPQHF,TGTGCCACCAGTGATTCCCAGGGGTACGGGCAGCCCCAGCATTTT
-,TRBV18,TRBD1,TRBJ1-4,CASSPGTGVEKLFF,TGTGCCAGCTCACCGGGGACAGGGGTTGAAAAACTGTTTTTT
-,TRBV30,TRBD1,TRBJ2-3,CAWSFGQVPTDTQYF,TGTGCCTGGAGTTTCGGACAGGTACCCACAGATACGCAGTATTTT
-,TRBV5-1,TRBD1,TRBJ1-2,CASSLARTGDGYTF,TGCGCCAGCAGCTTGGCCAGGACAGGGGACGGCTACACCTTC
-,TRBV27,-,TRBJ1-2,CASSLNSASLGYTF,TGTGCCAGCAGTTTAAATTCCGCCAGTTTGGGCTACACCTTC
-,TRBV5-6,TRBD1,TRBJ1-2,CASSWTGGGYGYTF,TGTGCCAGCAGCTGGACAGGGGGCGGCTATGGCTACACCTTC
-,TRBV10-3,-,TRBJ2-4,CAISESQPAKNIQYF,TGTGCCATCAGTGAGTCACAGCCTGCCAAAAACATTCAGTACTTC
-,TRBV19,-,TRBJ1-1,CASSAGTRGNTEAFF,TGTGCCAGTAGTGCCGGGACAAGGGGGAACACTGAAGCTTTCTTT
-,TRBV7-2,TRBD2,TRBJ2-7,CASSLDSGGAYEQYF,TGTGCCAGCAGCTTAGATAGCGGGGGGGCCTACGAGCAGTACTTC
-,TRBV6-5,-,TRBJ1-1,CASQGHPSDAFF,TGTGCCAGCCAGGGCCATCCCTCCGACGCTTTCTTT
-,TRBV29-1,-,TRBJ1-3,CSVDDGTSGNTIYF,TGCAGCGTGGACGACGGAACCTCTGGAAACACCATATATTTT
-,TRBV5-4,TRBD1,TRBJ2-5,CASSSYRTGGKETQYF,TGTGCCAGCAGCTCATACCGGACAGGGGGCAAAGAGACCCAGTACTTC
-,TRBV4-2,-,TRBJ1-4,CASSQVGQTFEKLFF,TGTGCCAGCAGCCAAGTGGGTCAAACGTTTGAAAAACTGTTTTTT
-,TRBV28,-,TRBJ2-5,CASPVRETQYF,TGTGCCAGCCCCGTTCGGGAGACCCAGTACTTC
-,TRBV7-9,TRBD2,TRBJ2-2,CASSAKAGSGSLNTGELFF,TGTGCCAGCAGCGCTAAAGCTGGTAGCGGGAGCTTGAACACCGGGGAGCTGTTTTTT
-,TRBV7-8,TRBD1,TRBJ2-7,CASGRRGHDEQYF,TGTGCCTCAGGGCGCAGGGGGCACGACGAGCAGTACTTC
-,TRBV4-1,TRBD1,TRBJ1-2,CASSQPGQGNYGYTF,TGCGCCAGCAGCCAACCGGGACAGGGGAACTATGGCTACACCTTC
-,TRBV4-3,-,TRBJ2-1,CASSQAARVNEQFF,TGCGCCAGCAGCCAAGCCGCCCGGGTCAATGAGCAGTTCTTC
-,TRBV3-1/TRBV3-2,TRBD1,TRBJ2-3,CASSLTGGTDTQYF,TGTGCCAGCAGCTTAACAGGGGGCACAGATACGCAGTATTTT
-,TRBV7-2,-,TRBJ1-5,CASSYSVGGGQPQHF,TGTGCCAGCAGCTATAGTGTTGGGGGAGGTCAGCCCCAGCATTTT
-,TRBV3-1/TRBV3-2,TRBD1,TRBJ2-7,CASSLDRAYEQYF,TGTGCCAGCAGCCTCGACAGGGCTTACGAGCAGTACTTC
-,TRBV4-3,-,TRBJ2-3,CASSPRYGGASTDTQYF,TGCGCCAGCAGCCCCCGGTATGGCGGAGCTAGCACAGATACGCAGTATTTT
-,TRBV4-2,-,TRBJ1-6,CASSQGGAAGGTYNSPLHF,TGTGCCAGCAGCCAAGGTGGGGCGGCAGGAGGCACCTATAATTCACCCCTCCACTTT
-,TRBV6-5,-,TRBJ2-7,CASKNERGKDEQYF,TGTGCCAGCAAGAACGAAAGGGGGAAAGACGAGCAGTACTTC
-,TRBV28,-,TRBJ2-1,CASSIRGGGRINEQFF,TGTGCCAGCAGCATCCGGGGAGGGGGGCGCATCAATGAGCAGTTCTTC
-,TRBV30,-,TRBJ1-5,CAWSVGSSGNQPQHF,TGTGCCTGGAGTGTTGGCAGTTCGGGCAATCAGCCCCAGCATTTT
-,TRBV27,-,TRBJ1-5,CASSSTVEQPQHF,TGTGCCAGCAGTTCCACCGTAGAGCAGCCCCAGCATTTT
-,TRBV6-1,TRBD1,TRBJ1-2,CASSEFFGQGAVYGYTF,TGTGCCAGCAGTGAGTTTTTTGGGCAGGGGGCCGTCTATGGCTACACCTTC
-,TRBV30,-,TRBJ2-7,CATKGPGGEQYF,TGTGCCACAAAAGGTCCTGGGGGCGAGCAGTACTTC
medium-sized,TRBV7-2,-,TRBJ2-3,CASSLVAARSADTQYF,TGTGCCAGCAGCTTAGTAGCGGCAAGGAGCGCAGATACGCAGTATTTT
-,TRBV19,TRBD1,TRBJ2-5,CASSGQGVQETQYF,TGTGCCAGTAGCGGACAGGGCGTCCAAGAGACCCAGTACTTC
-,TRBV7-2,-,TRBJ2-5,CASSLAGGETQYF,TGTGCCAGCAGCTTAGCTGGGGGGGAGACCCAGTACTTC
-,TRBV24-1,-,TRBJ2-5,CATSPRGPETQYF,TGTGCCACCAGCCCTCGGGGACCAGAGACCCAGTACTTC
few,TRBV7-2,TRBD2,TRBJ2-7,CASSLASGSTYEQYF,TGTGCCAGCAGCTTAGCTAGCGGGAGCACCTACGAGCAGTACTTC
-,TRBV19,-,TRBJ2-7,CASSIIGNSYEQYF,TGTGCCAGTAGTATAATAGGCAATTCCTACGAGCAGTACTTC
-,TRBV15,-,TRBJ2-2,CATSRDQVSRELFF,TGTGCCACCAGCAGAGATCAGGTCTCCCGGGAGCTGTTTTTT
-,TRBV27,-,TRBJ1-5,CASSPLGGGRSNQPQHF,TGTGCCAGCAGTCCGCTGGGGGGCGGGAGAAGCAATCAGCCCCAGCATTTT
-,TRBV5-1,TRBD2,TRBJ2-1,CASSSGTSGRFFDNEQFF,TGCGCCAGCAGCTCGGGGACTAGCGGGAGATTTTTCGACAATGAGCAGTTCTTC
once,TRBV19,TRBD1,TRBJ1-2,CASSMQIPQGADGYTF,TGTGCCAGTAGTATGCAAATACCCCAGGGGGCGGATGGCTACACCTTC
-,TRBV11-1,-,TRBJ1-4,CASSDRTNEKLFF,TGTGCCAGCAGCGACCGGACTAATGAAAAACTGTTTTTT
-,TRBV14,-,TRBJ2-7,CASSQVGSRGEQYF,TGTGCCAGCAGCCAAGTGGGCTCACGGGGCGAGCAGTACTTC
-,TRBV18,-,TRBJ2-7,CASSPQFGRAPYEQYF,TGTGCCAGCTCACCACAGTTTGGGCGAGCTCCCTACGAGCAGTACTTC
-,TRBV7-3,TRBD1,TRBJ1-6,CASSVRDSDNSPLHF,TGTGCCAGCAGCGTCCGGGACAGTGATAATTCACCCCTCCACTTT
few,TRBV7-9,-,TRBJ2-5,CASSLDQTQYF,TGTGCCAGCAGCTTAGACCAGACCCAGTACTTC
-,TRBV28,-,TRBJ1-1,CASSPGRGAHLNTEAFF,TGTGCCAGCAGTCCAGGGAGGGGGGCGCATTTGAACACTGAAGCTTTCTTT
-,TRBV19,TRBD1,TRBJ1-4,CASSGQLNEKLFF,TGTGCCAGCTCGGGACAGCTTAATGAAAAACTGTTTTTT
-,TRBV27,-,TRBJ1-5,CASSSNSPGQPQHF,TGTGCCAGCAGTTCAAACTCCCCCGGGCAGCCCCAGCATTTT
-,TRBV12-3/TRBV12-4,-,TRBJ1-3,CASSSAGNTIYF,TGTGCCAGCAGCTCGGCTGGAAACACCATATATTTT
once,TRBV7-2,TRBD1,TRBJ2-7,CASSSFPRGRFHEQYF,TGTGCCAGCAGCTCGTTCCCCAGGGGGCGCTTCCACGAGCAGTACTTC
-,TRBV5-1,-,TRBJ1-1,CASSLGRTTEAFF,TGCGCCAGCAGCTTGGGACGTACCACTGAAGCTTTCTTT